Below, one T cell receptor (beta chain) is given with its context. This sample is part of a study of cytomegalovirus exposure and HLA in healthy donors. Vbeta (60) and Jbeta (13) primers were used in the PCR. Assay used: immunoSEQ multiplex PCR; TCRdb lists only in-frame clones, some missing. The sample has about 60,000 clones; about 80% are singletons. The V and J ends lost 5 bases and 7 bases, in that order; junction bases with no gene match: 14. Per germline, CDR1 SGHVS and CDR2 FNYEAQ. The CDR3 length is 16 residues. The sequence derives from a woman aged 25 to 39 in good health and CMV-seronegative. The chain employs TRBV7-6 and TRBJ2-5, with 9 bases fitting TRBD2. The source material was PBMCs. The CDR3 reads CASSGAMTSGRGTQYF. DNA of the CDR3: TGTGCCAGCAGCGGAGCAATGACTAGCGGCCGAGGGACCCAGTACTTC.